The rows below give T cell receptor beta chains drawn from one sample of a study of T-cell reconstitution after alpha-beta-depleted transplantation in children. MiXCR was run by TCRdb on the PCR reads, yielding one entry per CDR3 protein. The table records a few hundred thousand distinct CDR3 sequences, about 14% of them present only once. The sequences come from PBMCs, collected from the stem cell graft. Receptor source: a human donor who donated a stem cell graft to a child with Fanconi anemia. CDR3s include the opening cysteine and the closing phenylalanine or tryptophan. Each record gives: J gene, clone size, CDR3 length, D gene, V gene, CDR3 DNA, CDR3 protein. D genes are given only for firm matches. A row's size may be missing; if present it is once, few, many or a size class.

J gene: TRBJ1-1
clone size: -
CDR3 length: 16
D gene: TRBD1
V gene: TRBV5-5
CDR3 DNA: TGTGCCAGCAGCTTAATGACCGGGACAGGGTCCACTGAAGCTTTCTTT
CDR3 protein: CASSLMTGTGSTEAFF

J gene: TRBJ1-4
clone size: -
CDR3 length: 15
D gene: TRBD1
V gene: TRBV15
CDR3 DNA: TGTGCCACCAGCAGCGATACAGGGACAGGAGAAAAACTGTTTTTT
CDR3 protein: CATSSDTGTGEKLFF

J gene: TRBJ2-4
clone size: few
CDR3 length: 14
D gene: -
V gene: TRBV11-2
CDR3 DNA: TGTGCCAGCAGACATGTGTCGGACAGAAACATTCAGTACTTC
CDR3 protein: CASRHVSDRNIQYF

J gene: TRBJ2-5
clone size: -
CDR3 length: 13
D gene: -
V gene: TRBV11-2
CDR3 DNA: TGTGCCAGCAGCTTTCAGACTCCAGAGACCCAGTACTTC
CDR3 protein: CASSFQTPETQYF

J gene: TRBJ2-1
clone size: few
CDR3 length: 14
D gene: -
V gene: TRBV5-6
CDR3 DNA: TGTGCCAGCAGCTTCGGGACCCCCCACGGGGGGCAGTTCTTC
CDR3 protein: CASSFGTPHGGQFF

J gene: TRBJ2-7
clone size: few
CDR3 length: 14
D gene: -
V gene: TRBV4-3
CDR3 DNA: TGCGCCAGCAGCCAAGATCGAGTGGGATACGAGCAGTACTTC
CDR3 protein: CASSQDRVGYEQYF

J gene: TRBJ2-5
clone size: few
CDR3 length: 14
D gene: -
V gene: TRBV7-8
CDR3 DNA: TGTGCCAGCAGCTTAGACGGGTACCAAGAGACCCAGTACTTC
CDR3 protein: CASSLDGYQETQYF

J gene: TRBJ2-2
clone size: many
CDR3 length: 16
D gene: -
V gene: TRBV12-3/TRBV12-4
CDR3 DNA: TGTGCCAGCACTCACAAGGGCGGGGAGAACACCGGGGAGCTGTTTTTT
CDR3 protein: CASTHKGGENTGELFF

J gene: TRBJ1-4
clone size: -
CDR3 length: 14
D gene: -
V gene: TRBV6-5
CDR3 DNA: TGTGCCAGCAGTTACGAGGGGTATAGGGAAAAACTGTTTTTT
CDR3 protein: CASSYEGYREKLFF

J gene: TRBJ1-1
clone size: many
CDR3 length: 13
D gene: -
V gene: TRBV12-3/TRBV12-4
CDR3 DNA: TGTGCCAGCAGCCTGGGGCAAGACACTGAAGCTTTCTTT
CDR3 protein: CASSLGQDTEAFF

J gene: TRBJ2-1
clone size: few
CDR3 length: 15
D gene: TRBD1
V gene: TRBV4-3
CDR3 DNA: TGCGCCAGCAGCCGAGGGACAGGGAGGGGCTATGAGCAGTTCTTC
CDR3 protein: CASSRGTGRGYEQFF

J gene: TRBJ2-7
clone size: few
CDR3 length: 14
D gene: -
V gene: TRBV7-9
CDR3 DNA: TGTGCCAGCAGCTTGGCGGGGGCCGTCTACGAGCAGTACTTC
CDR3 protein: CASSLAGAVYEQYF

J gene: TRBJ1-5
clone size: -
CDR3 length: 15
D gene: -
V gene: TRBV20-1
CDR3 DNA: TGCAGTGCTAGAGATTCCGCTTATAGCAATCAGCCCCAGCATTTT
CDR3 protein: CSARDSAYSNQPQHF

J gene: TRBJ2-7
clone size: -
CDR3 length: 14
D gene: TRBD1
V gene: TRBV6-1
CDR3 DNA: TGTGCCAGCAGGGAAACAGGGGGCCGGTACGAGCAGTACTTC
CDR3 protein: CASRETGGRYEQYF

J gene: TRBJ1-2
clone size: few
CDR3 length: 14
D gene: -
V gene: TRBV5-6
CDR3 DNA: TGTGCCAGCAGCATAGGCAGGGCTTACTATGGCTACACCTTC
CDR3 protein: CASSIGRAYYGYTF

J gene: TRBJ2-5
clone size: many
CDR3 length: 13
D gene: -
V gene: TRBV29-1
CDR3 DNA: TGCAGCGTTGAACAAGGGATCCTAAAGACCCAGTACTTC
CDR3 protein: CSVEQGILKTQYF

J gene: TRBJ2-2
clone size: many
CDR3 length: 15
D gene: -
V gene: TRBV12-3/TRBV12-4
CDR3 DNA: TGTGCCAGCAGACCAGGGTTAGGGGGATACGGGGAGCTGTTTTTT
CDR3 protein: CASRPGLGGYGELFF

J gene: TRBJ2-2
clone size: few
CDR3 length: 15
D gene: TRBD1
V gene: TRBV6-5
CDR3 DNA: TGTGCCAGCAGCCGGACAGGGGTTTACACCGGGGAGCTGTTTTTT
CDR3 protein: CASSRTGVYTGELFF

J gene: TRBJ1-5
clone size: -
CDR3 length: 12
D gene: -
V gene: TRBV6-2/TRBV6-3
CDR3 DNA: TGTGCCAGCAGACAGGGCCAGCAGCCCCAGCATTTT
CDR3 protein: CASRQGQQPQHF

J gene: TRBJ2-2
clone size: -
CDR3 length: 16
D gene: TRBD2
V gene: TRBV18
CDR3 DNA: TGTGCCAGCTCACCACGATCCAGGGAGGGGACCGGGGAGCTGTTTTTT
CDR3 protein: CASSPRSREGTGELFF

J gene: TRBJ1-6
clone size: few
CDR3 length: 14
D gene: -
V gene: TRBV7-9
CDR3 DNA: TGTGCCAGCAGCTTATCAGCAGGAGGTTCACCCCTCCACTTT
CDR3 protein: CASSLSAGGSPLHF

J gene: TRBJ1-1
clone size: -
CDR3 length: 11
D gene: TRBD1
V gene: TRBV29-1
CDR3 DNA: TGCAGCGTAAAAACGGGACAGGGCCTCTTCTTT
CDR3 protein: CSVKTGQGLFF

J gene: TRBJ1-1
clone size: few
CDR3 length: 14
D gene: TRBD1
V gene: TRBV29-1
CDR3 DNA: TGCAGCGTCACGGACAGGGCTAGGAACACTGAAGCTTTCTTT
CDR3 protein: CSVTDRARNTEAFF

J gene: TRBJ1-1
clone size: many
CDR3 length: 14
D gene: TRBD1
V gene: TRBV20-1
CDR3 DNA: TGCAGTGCTGAGTCTCGAGGGGGCCGGACTGAAGCTTTCTTT
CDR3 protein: CSAESRGGRTEAFF

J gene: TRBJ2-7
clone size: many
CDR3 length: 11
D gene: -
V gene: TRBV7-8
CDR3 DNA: TGTGCCAGCAGCTTAGGGGCGGAGCAGTACTTC
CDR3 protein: CASSLGAEQYF

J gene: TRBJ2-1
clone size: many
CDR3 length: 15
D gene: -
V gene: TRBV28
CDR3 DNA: TGTGCCAGCACCAAGGGAGGGGGCCCCTACAATGAGCAGTTCTTC
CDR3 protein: CASTKGGGPYNEQFF

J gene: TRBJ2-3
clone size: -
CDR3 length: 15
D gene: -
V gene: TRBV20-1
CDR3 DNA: TGCAGTGCTAGAGATCGGACGACGAGTGCAGATACGCAGTATTTT
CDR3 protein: CSARDRTTSADTQYF

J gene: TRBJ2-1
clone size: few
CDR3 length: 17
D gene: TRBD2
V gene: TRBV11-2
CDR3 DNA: TGTGCCAGCAGCCTCCGTCAGGGACTAGCGAGTTGGGATGAGCAGTTCTTC
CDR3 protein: CASSLRQGLASWDEQFF

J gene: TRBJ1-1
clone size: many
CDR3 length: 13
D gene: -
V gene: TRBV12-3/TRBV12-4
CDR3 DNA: TGTGCCAGCAGTTACACTTTGAACACTGAAGCTTTCTTT
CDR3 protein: CASSYTLNTEAFF

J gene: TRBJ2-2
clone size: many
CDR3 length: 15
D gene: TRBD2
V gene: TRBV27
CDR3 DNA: TGTGCCAGCAGAGCGGGGGCCGCGAACACCGGGGAGCTGTTTTTT
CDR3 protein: CASRAGAANTGELFF

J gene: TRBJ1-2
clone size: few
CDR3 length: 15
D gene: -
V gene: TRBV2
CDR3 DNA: TGTGCCAGCAGTGAATGGGACACTACTACCTATGGCTACACCTTC
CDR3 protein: CASSEWDTTTYGYTF

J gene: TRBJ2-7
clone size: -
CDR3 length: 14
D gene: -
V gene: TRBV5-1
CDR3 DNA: TGCGCCAGCAGGCAATCCTGGGCATTCTACGAGCAGTACTTC
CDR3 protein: CASRQSWAFYEQYF

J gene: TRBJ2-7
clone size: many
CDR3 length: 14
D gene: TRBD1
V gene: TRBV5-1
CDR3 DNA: TGCGCCAGCAGCCCCCTAGGGACAGGGATAGAGCAGTACTTC
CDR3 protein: CASSPLGTGIEQYF

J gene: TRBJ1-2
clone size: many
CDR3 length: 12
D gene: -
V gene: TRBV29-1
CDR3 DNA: TGCAGCGTTGAGGAGAGCCCCTATGGCTACACCTTC
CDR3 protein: CSVEESPYGYTF

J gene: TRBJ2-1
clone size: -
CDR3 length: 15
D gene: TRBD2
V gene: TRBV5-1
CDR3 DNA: TGCGCCAGCAAGGTCGGCCTAGCGGGGGGGAATGAGCAGTTCTTC
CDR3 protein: CASKVGLAGGNEQFF

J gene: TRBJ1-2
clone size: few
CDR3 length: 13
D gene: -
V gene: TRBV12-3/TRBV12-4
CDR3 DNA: TGTGCCAGCAGTTCCTACGAGGGATATGGCTACACCTTC
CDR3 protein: CASSSYEGYGYTF

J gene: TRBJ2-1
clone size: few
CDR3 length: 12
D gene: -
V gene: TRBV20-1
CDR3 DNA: TGCAGTGCGAGGGGGGCGGCGGATGAGCAGTTCTTC
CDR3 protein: CSARGAADEQFF

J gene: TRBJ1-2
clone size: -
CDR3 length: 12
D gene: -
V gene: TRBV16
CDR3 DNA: TGTGCCAGCAGCCCCCAAGTGGCCGCGCCCACCTTC
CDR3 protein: CASSPQVAAPTF

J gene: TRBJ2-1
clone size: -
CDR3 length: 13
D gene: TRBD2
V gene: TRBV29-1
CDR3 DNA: TGCAGCGTCCGTTACGGGAGCGGGGGGGCTGAGTTCTTC
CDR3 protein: CSVRYGSGGAEFF

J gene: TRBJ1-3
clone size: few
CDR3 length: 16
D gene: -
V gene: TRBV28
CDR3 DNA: TGTGCCAGCAGTCGACTGACAGGATCCTCTGGAAACACCATATATTTT
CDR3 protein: CASSRLTGSSGNTIYF

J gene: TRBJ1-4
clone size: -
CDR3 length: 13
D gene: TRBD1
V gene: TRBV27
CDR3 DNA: TGTGCCAGCAGTTTATCCATCCAGGGACAGCTGTTTTTT
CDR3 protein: CASSLSIQGQLFF

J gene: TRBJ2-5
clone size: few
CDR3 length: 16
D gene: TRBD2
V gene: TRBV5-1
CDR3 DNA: TGCGCCAGCAGCTTGGGCGGCGGGGGGATACAAGAGACCCAGTACTTC
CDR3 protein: CASSLGGGGIQETQYF

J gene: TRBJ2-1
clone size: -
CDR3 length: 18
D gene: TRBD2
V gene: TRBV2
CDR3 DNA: TGTGCCAGCAACGGGGGGGGAGTCGCCCTGAGCTCCTACAATGAGCAGTTCTTC
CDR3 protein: CASNGGGVALSSYNEQFF

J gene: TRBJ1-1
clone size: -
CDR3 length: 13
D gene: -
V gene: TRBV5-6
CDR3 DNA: TGTGCCAGCAGCGTCAGAAGGAACACTGAAGCTTTCTTT
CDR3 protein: CASSVRRNTEAFF

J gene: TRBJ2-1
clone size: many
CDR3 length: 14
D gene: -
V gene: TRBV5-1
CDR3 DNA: TGCGCCAGCAGCTTTGGCTCTACCTACAATGAGCAGTTCTTC
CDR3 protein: CASSFGSTYNEQFF

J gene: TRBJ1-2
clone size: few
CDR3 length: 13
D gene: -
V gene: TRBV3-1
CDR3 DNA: TGTGCCAGCAGCCAAACAGACCAAGGCGGCTACACCTTC
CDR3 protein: CASSQTDQGGYTF

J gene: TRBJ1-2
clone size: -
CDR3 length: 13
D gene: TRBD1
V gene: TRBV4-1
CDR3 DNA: TGCGCCAGCAGCCAGGCGACAGGGTATGGCTACACCTTC
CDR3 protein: CASSQATGYGYTF

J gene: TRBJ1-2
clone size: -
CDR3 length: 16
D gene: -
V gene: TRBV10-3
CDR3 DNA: TGTGCCATCAGTGATCGGGGGGCAGCTTCTAACTATGGCTACACCTTC
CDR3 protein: CAISDRGAASNYGYTF